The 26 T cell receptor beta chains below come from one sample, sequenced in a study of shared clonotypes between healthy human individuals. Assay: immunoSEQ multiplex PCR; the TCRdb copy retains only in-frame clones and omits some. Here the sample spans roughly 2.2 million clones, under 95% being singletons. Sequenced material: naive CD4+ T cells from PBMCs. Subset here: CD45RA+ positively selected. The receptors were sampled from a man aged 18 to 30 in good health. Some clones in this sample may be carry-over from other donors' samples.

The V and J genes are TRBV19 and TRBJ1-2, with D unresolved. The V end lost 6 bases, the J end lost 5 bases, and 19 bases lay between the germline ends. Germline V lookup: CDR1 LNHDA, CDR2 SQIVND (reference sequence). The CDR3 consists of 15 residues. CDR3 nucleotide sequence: TGTGCCAGTAGATCGGAGAGAGATTCTCATTATGGCTACACCTTC. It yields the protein CASRSERDSHYGYTF. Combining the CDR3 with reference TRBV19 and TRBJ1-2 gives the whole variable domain DGGITQSPKYLFRKEGQNVTLSCEQNLNHDAMYWYRQDPGQGLRLIYYSQIVNDFQKGDIAEGYSVSREKKESFPLTVTSAQKNPTAFYLCASRSERDSHYGYTFGSGTRLTVV.

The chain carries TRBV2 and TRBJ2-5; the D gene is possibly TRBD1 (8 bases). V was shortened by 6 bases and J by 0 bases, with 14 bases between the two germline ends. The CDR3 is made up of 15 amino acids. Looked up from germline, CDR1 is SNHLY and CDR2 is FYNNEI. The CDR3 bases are TGTGCCAGCAGGCTACAGGGGGGGGACCAAGAGACCCAGTACTTC. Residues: CASRLQGGDQETQYF.

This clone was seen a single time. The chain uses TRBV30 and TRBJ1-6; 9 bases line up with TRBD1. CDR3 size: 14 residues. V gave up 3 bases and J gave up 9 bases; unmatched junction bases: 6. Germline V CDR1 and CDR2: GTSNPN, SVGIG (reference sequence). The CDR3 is CAWRAGQGLSPLHF. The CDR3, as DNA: TGTGCCTGGAGGGCGGGACAGGGACTTTCACCCCTCCACTTT.

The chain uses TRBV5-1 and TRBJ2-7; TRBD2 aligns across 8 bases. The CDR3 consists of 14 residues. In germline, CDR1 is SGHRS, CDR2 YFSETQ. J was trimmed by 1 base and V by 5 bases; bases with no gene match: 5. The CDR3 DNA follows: TGCGCCAGCAGTTATAGCGGGGTTTCCTACGAGCAGTACTTC. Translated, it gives CASSYSGVSYEQYF.

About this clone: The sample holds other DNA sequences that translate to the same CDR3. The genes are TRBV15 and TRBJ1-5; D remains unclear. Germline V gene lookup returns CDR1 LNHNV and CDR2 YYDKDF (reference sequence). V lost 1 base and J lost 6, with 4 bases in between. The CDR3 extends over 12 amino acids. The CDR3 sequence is CATSRATQPQHF. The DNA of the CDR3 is TGTGCCACCAGCAGAGCGACTCAGCCCCAGCATTTT.

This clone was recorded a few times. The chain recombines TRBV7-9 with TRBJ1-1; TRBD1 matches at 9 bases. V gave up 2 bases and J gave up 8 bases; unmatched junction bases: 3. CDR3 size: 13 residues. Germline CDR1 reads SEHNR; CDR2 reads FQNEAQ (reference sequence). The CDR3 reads CASSLYGTGEAFF. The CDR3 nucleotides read TGTGCCAGCAGCTTATACGGGACAGGGGAAGCTTTCTTT.

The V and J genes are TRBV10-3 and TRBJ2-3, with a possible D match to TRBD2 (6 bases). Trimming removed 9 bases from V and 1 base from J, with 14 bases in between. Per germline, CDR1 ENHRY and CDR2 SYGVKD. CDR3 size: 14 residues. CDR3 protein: CAMRLGSGTDTQYF. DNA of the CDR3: TGTGCCATGAGACTAGGATCGGGCACAGATACGCAGTATTTT.

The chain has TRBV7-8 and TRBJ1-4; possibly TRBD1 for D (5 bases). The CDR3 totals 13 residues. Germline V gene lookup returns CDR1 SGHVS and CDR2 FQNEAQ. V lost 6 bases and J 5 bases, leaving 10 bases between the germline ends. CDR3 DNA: TGTGCCAGCAGGGGGGGGACCAATGAAAAACTGTTTTTT. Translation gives CASRGGTNEKLFF.

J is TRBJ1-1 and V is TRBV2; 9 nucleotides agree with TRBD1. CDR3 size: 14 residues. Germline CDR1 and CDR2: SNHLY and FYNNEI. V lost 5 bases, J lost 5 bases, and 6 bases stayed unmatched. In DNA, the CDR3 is TGTGCCAGCAGTCCCGGGACAGGGACGACTGAAGCTTTCTTT. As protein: CASSPGTGTTEAFF.

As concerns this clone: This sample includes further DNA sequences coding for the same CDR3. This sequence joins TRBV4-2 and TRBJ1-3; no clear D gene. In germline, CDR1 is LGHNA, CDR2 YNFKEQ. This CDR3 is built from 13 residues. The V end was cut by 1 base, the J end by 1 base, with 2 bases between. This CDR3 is CASSQGSGNTIYF. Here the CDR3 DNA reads TGTGCCAGCAGCCAAGGGTCTGGAAACACCATATATTTT.

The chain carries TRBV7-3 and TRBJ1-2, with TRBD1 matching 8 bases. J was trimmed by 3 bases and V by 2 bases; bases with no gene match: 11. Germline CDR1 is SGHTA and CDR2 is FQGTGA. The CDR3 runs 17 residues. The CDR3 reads CASSLLRSQGADYGYTF. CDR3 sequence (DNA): TGTGCCAGCAGCTTACTACGTAGTCAGGGGGCGGACTATGGCTACACCTTC.

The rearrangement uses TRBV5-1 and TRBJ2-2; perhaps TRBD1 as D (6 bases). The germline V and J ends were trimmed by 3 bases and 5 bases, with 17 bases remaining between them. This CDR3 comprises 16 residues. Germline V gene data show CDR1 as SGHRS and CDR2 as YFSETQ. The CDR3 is CASSSGFGQRTGELFF. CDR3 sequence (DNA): TGCGCCAGCAGCTCGGGATTCGGACAGAGAACCGGGGAGCTGTTTTTT.

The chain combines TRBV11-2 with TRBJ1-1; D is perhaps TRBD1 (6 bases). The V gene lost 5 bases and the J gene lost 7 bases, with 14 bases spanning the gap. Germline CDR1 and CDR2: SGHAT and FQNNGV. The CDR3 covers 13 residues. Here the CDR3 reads CASSREGVLEAFF. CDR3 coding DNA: TGTGCCAGCAGCCGAGAGGGGGTTCTTGAAGCTTTCTTT. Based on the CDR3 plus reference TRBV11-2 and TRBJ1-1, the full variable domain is EAGVAQSPRYKIIEKRQSVAFWCNPISGHATLYWYQQILGQGPKLLIQFQNNGVVDDSQLPKDRFSAERLKGVDSTLKIQPAKLEDSAVYLCASSREGVLEAFFGQGTRLTVV.

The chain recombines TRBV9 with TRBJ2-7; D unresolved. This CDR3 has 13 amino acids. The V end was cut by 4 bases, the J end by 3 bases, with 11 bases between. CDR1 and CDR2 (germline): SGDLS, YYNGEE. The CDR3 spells CASSFGPNYEQYF. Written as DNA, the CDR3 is TGTGCCAGCAGCTTCGGACCAAACTACGAGCAGTACTTC.

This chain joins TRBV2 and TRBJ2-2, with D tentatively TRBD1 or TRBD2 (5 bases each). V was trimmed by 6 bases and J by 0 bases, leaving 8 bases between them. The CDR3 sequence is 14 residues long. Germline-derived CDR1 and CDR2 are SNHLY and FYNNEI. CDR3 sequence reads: CASRQGPNTGELFF. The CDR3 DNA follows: TGTGCCAGCAGGCAGGGACCGAACACCGGGGAGCTGTTTTTT. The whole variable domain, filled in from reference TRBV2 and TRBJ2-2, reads EPEVTQTPSHQVTQMGQEVILRCVPISNHLYFYWYRQILGQKVEFLVSFYNNEISEKSEIFDDQFSVERPDGSNFTLKIRSTKLEDSAMYFCASRQGPNTGELFFGEGSRLTVL.

DNA of the CDR3: TGTGCCACCAGCAGGGACGGACAGAATGAAAAACTGTTTTTT. This gives the protein CATSRDGQNEKLFF. The chain is built from TRBV15 and TRBJ1-4; D possibly corresponds to TRBD1 (6 bases). Trimming removed 3 bases from V and 5 bases from J, with 10 bases in between. This CDR3 is 14 amino acids long. CDR1 and CDR2 (germline): LNHNV, YYDKDF (reference sequence).

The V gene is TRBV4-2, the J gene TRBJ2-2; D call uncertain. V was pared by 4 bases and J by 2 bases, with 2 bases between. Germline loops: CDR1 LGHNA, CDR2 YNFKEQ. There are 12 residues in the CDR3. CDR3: CASSPNTGELFF. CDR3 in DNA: TGTGCCAGCAGCCCAAACACCGGGGAGCTGTTTTTT.

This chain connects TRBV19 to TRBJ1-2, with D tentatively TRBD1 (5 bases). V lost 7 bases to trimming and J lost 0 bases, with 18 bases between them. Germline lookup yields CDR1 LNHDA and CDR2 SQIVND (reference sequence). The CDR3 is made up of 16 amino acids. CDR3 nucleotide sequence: TGTGCCAGTACCATCAAGGGGAAGGGAGCTAACTATGGCTACACCTTC. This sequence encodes CASTIKGKGANYGYTF.

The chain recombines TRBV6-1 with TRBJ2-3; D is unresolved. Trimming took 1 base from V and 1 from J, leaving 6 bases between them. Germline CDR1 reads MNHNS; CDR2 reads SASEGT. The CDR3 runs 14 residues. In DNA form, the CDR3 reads TGTGCCAGCAGTGAAGTGGCTGGCACAGATACGCAGTATTTT. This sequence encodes CASSEVAGTDTQYF.

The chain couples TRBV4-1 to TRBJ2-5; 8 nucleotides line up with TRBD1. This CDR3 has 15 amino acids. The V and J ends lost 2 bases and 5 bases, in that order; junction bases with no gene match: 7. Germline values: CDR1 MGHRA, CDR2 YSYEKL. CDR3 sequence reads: CASSQPQGAWETQYF. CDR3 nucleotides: TGCGCCAGCAGCCAACCGCAGGGGGCATGGGAGACCCAGTACTTC.

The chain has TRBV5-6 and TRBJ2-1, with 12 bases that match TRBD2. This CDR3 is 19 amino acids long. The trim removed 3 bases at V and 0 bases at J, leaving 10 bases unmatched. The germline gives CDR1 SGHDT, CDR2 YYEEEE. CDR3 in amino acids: CASSSGLAGRPSSYNEQFF. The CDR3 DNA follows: TGTGCCAGCAGCTCCGGACTAGCGGGACGCCCGAGCTCCTACAATGAGCAGTTCTTC.

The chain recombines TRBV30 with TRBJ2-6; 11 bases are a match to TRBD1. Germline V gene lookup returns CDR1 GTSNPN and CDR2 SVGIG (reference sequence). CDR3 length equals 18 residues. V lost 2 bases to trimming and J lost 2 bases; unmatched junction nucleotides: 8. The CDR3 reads CAWSSKPGQGAGANVLTF. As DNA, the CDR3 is TGTGCCTGGAGTTCAAAACCGGGACAGGGGGCTGGGGCCAACGTCCTGACTTTC.

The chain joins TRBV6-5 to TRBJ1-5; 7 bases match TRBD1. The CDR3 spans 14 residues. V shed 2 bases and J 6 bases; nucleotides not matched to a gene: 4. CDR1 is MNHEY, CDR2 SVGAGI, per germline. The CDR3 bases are TGTGCCAGCAGTTACGACAGGGATGTTCAGCCCCAGCATTTT. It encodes CASSYDRDVQPQHF.

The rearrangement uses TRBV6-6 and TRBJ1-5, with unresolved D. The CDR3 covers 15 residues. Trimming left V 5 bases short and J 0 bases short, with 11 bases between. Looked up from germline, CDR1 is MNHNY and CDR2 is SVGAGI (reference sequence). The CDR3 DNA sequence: TGTGCCAGCAGTCAGGATTTGTATAGCAATCAGCCCCAGCATTTT. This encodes CASSQDLYSNQPQHF.

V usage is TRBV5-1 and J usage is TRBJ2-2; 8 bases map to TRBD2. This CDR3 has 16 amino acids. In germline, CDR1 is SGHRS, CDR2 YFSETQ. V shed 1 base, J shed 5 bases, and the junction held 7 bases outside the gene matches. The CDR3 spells CASSLLVAGQTGELFF. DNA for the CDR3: TGCGCCAGCAGCTTGTTGGTAGCGGGACAAACCGGGGAGCTGTTTTTT.

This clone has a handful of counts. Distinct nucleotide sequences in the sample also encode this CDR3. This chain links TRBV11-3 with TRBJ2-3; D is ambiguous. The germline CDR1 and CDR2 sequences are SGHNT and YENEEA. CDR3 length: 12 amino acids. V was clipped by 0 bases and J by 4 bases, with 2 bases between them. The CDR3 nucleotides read TGTGCCAGCAGCTTAGACCCAGATACGCAGTATTTT. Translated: CASSLDPDTQYF.